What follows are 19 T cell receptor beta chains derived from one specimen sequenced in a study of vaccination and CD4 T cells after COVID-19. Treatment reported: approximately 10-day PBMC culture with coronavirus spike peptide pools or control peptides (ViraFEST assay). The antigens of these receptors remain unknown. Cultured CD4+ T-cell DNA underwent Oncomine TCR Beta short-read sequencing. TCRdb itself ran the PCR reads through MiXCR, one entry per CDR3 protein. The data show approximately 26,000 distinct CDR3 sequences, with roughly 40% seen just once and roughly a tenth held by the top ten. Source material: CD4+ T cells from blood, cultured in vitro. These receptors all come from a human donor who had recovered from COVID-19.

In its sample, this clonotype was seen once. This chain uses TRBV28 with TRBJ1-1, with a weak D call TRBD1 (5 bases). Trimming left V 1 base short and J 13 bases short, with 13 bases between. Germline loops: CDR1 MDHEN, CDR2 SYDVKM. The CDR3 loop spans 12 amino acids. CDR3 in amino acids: CASSLYGTAIFF. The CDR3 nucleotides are TGTGCCAGCAGTTTATACGGGACTGCGATTTTCTTT.

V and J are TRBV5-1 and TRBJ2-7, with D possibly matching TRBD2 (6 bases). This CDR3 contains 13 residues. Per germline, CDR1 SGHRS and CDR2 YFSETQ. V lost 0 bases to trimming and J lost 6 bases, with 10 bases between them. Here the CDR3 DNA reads TGCGCCAGCAGCTTGGACAGGCGGGGCGAGCAGTACTTC. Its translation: CASSLDRRGEQYF.

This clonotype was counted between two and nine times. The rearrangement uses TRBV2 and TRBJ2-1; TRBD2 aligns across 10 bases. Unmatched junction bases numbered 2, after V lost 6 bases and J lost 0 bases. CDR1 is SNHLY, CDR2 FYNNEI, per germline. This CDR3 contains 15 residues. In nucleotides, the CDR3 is TGTGCCAGCAGCGCTAGCGGGAGCTCCTACAATGAGCAGTTCTTC. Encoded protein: CASSASGSSYNEQFF.

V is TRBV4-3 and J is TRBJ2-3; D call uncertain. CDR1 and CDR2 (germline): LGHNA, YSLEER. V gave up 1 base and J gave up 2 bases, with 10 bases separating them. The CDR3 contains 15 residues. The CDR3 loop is CASSQVRSATDTQYF. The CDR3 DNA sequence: TGCGCCAGCAGCCAAGTCCGCAGCGCCACAGATACGCAGTATTTT.

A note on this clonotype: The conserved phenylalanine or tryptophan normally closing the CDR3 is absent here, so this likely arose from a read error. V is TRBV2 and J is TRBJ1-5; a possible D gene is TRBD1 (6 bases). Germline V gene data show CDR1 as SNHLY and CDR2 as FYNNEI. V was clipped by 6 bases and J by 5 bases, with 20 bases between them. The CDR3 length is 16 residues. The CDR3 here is CASRSPGAGPYQPQHL. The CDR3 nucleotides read TGTGCCAGCAGGTCTCCAGGGGCGGGCCCGTATCAGCCCCAGCATCTT.

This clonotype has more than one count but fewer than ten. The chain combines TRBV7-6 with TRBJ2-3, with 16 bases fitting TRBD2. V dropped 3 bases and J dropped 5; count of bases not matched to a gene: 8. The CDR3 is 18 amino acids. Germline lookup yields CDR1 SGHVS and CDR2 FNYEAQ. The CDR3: CASSLFGTSGGAKDTQYF. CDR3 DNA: TGTGCCAGCAGCTTGTTCGGGACTAGCGGGGGGGCCAAAGATACGCAGTATTTT.

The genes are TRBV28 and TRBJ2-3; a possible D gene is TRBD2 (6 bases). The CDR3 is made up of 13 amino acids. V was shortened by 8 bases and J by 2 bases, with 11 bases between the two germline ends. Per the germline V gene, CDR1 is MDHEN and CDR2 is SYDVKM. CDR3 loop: CASLWRDTDTQYF. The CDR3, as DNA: TGTGCCAGCCTCTGGCGGGACACAGATACGCAGTATTTT.

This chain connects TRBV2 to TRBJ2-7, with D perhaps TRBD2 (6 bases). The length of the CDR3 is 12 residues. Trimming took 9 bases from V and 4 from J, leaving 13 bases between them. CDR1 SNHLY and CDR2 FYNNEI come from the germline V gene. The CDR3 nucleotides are TGTGCCAGTGGACTAACACCGTACGAGCAGTACTTC. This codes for CASGLTPYEQYF.

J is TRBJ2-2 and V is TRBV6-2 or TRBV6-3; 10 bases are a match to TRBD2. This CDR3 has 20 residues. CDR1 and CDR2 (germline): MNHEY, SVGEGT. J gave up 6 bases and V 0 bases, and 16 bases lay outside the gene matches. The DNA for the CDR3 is TGTGCCAGCAGTTACTCGAAAGGGCGGCGGCAGCGGGGGGGATCCGGGGAGCTGTTTTTT. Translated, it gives CASSYSKGRRQRGGSGELFF.

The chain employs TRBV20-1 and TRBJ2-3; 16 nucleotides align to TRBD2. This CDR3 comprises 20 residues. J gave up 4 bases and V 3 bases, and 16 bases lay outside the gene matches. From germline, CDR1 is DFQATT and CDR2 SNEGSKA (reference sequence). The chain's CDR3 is CSASEYGTSGGVPTSDTQYF. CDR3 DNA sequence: TGCAGTGCTAGCGAGTACGGGACTAGCGGGGGGGTTCCCACCTCAGATACGCAGTATTTT.

The CDR3 DNA follows: TGTGCCAGCAGTTTTGTGGGGGGCTACGAGCAGTACTTC. Translated, it gives CASSFVGGYEQYF. The chain carries TRBV28 and TRBJ2-7; weak D call: TRBD2 (6 bases). V was pared by 3 bases and J by 3 bases, with 9 bases between. Germline CDR1 MDHEN, CDR2 SYDVKM. This CDR3 contains 13 residues.

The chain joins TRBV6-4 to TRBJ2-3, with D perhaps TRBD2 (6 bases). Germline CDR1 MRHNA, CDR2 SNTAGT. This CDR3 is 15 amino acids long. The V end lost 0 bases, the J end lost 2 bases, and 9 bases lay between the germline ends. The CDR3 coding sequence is TGTGCCAGCAGTGACTCTAGCGGCCCCACAGATACGCAGTATTTT. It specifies CASSDSSGPTDTQYF.

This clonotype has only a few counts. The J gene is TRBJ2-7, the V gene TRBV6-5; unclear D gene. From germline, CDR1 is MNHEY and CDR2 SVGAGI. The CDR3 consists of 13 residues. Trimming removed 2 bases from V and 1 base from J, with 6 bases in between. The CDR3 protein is CASSYTRSYEQYF. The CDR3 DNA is TGTGCCAGCAGTTACACCCGATCCTACGAGCAGTACTTC.

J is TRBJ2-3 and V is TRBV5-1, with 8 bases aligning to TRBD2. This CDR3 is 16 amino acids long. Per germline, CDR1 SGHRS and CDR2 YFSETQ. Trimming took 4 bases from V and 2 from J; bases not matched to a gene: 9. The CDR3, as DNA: TGCGCCAGCAGCGCCGGACTAGCAGAATCCACAGATACGCAGTATTTT. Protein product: CASSAGLAESTDTQYF.

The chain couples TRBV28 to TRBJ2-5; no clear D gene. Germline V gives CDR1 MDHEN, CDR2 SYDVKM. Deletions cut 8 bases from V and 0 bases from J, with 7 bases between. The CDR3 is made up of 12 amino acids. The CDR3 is CASRSYQETQYF. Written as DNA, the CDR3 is TGTGCCAGCCGATCGTACCAAGAGACCCAGTACTTC.

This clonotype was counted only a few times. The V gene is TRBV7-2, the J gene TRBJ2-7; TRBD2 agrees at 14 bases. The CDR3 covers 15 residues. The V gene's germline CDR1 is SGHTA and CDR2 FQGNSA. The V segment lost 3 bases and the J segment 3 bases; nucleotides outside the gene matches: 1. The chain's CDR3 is CASSLGLAGVYEQYF. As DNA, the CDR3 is TGTGCCAGCAGCTTGGGACTAGCGGGAGTCTACGAGCAGTACTTC.

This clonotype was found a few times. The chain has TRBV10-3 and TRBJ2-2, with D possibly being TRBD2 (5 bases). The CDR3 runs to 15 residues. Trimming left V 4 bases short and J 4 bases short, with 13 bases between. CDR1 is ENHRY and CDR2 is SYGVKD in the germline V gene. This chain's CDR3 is CAISVEGLVTGELFF. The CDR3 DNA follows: TGTGCCATCAGTGTCGAGGGCCTCGTCACCGGGGAGCTGTTTTTT.

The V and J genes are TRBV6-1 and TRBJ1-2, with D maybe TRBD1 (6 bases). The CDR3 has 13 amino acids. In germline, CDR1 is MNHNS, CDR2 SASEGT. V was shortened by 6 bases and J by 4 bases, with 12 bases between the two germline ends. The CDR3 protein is CASSTDRRYGYTF. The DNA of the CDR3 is TGTGCCAGCAGCACCGACAGGCGCTATGGCTACACCTTC.

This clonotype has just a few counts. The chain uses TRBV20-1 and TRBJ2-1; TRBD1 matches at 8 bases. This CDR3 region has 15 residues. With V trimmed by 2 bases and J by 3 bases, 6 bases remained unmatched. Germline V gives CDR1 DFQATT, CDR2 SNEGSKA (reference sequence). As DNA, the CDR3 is TGCAGTGCTAGATTTCCGGGACAGGTCTACAATGAGCAGTTCTTC. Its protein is CSARFPGQVYNEQFF.